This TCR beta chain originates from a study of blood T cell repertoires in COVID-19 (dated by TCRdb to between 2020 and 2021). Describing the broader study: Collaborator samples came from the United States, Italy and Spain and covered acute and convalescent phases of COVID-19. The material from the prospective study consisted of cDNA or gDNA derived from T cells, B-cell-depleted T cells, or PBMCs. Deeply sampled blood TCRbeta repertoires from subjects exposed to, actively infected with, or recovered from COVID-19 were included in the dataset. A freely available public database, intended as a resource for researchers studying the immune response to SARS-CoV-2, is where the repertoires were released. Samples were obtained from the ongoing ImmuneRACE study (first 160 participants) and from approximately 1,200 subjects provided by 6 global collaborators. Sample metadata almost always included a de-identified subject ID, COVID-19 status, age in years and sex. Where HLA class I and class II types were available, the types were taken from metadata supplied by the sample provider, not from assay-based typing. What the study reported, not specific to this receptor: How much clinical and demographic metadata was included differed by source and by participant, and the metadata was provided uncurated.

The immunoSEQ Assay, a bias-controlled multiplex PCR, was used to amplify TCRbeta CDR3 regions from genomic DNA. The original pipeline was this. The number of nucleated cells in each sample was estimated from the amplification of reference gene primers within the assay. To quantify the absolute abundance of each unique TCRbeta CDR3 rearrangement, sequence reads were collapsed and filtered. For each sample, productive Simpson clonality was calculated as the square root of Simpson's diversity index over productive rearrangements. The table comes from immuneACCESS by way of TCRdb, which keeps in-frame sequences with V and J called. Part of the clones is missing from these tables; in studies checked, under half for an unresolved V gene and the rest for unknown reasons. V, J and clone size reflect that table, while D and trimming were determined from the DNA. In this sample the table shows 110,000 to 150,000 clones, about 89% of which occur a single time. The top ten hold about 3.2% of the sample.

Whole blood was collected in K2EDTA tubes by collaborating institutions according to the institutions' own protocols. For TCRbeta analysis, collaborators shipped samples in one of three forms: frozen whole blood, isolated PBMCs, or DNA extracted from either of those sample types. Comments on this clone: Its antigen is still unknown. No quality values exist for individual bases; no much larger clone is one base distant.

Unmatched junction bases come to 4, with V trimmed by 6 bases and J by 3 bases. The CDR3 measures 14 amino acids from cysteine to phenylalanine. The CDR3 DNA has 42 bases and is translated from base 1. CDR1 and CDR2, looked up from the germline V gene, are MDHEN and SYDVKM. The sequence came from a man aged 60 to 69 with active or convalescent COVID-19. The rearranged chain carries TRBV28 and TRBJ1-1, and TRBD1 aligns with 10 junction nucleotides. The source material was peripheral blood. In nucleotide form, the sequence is TGTGCCAGCAGGCGGACAGGGGGAGACACTGAAGCTTTCTTT. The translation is CASRRTGGDTEAFF.